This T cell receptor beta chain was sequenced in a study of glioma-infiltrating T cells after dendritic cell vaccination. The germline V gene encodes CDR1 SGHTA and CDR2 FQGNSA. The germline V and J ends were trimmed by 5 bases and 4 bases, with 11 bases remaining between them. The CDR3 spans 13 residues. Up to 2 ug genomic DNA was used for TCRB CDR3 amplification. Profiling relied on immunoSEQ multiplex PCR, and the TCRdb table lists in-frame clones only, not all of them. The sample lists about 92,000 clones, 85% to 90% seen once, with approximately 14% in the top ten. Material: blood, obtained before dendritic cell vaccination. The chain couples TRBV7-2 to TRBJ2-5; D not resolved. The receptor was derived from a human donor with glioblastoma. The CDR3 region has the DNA TGTGCCAGCAGCCCCCAGTGGGCAGAGACCCAGTACTTC. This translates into CASSPQWAETQYF.